The rows below give T cell receptor beta chains drawn from one sample of a study of T-cell reconstitution after alpha-beta-depleted transplantation in children. TCRdb ran MiXCR on the PCR reads and lists one entry per CDR3 protein. The top ten hold about 14% of the sample, which has about 600,000 distinct CDR3 sequences, 20% to 25% seen once. The sequencing used PBMCs, mostly from graft donor cells, collected 360 days after TCRalphabeta/CD19-depleted stem cell transplant. The receptors were gathered from a boy younger than two who had a stem cell transplant for acute myeloid leukemia, so the T cells may come from the graft donor. CDR3s include the opening cysteine and the closing phenylalanine or tryptophan. D genes are given only for firm matches. Only some rows state a clone size, as once, few, many or a class for expanded clones.

CASSLVGQVNQPQHF,TGTGCCAGCAGCTTAGTTGGACAGGTGAATCAGCCCCAGCATTTT,many,TRBV7-2,TRBJ1-5,TRBD1
CSVAGGGGYTEAFF,TGCAGCGTCGCAGGGGGCGGAGGGTACACTGAAGCTTTCTTT,few,TRBV29-1,TRBJ1-1,TRBD1
CASSLEQGTPYNEQFF,TGTGCCAGCAGCTTGGAGCAGGGGACCCCCTACAATGAGCAGTTCTTC,NA,TRBV5-4,TRBJ2-1,NA
CATSIWTENQPQHF,TGTGCCACCAGCATTTGGACAGAAAATCAGCCCCAGCATTTT,NA,TRBV6-2/TRBV6-3,TRBJ1-5,NA
CASSPAGYEQFF,TGTGCCAGCAGCCCCGCGGGGTATGAGCAGTTCTTC,few,TRBV6-6,TRBJ2-1,NA
CSARQDSYEQYF,TGCAGTGCTAGGCAAGACAGCTACGAGCAGTACTTC,many,TRBV20-1,TRBJ2-7,NA
CASSPLATDTQYF,TGTGCCAGCAGTCCACTAGCAACAGATACGCAGTATTTT,NA,TRBV12-3/TRBV12-4,TRBJ2-3,NA
CSVEEVGAGANVLTF,TGCAGCGTTGAAGAAGTAGGGGCTGGGGCCAACGTCCTGACTTTC,many,TRBV29-1,TRBJ2-6,NA
CASSDRRANSGNTIYF,TGTGCCAGCAGCGATAGAAGAGCCAACTCTGGAAACACCATATATTTT,NA,TRBV3-1,TRBJ1-3,NA
CSAREDSSGANVLTF,TGCAGTGCTAGAGAGGATTCGAGTGGGGCCAACGTCCTGACTTTC,many,TRBV20-1,TRBJ2-6,NA
CASSPRQGRPEGHETQYF,TGTGCCAGCAGTCCCCGGCAGGGGAGGCCGGAGGGTCACGAGACCCAGTACTTC,few,TRBV28,TRBJ2-5,NA
CASSPGTESSGANVLTF,TGTGCCAGCAGTCCGGGGACAGAGAGCTCTGGGGCCAACGTCCTGACTTTC,NA,TRBV12-3/TRBV12-4,TRBJ2-6,TRBD1
CSVDPAGTNYGYTF,TGCAGCGTTGATCCCGCCGGGACAAACTATGGCTACACCTTC,few,TRBV29-1,TRBJ1-2,NA
CAISEGGDTQYF,TGTGCCATCAGTGAGGGGGGCGATACGCAGTATTTT,few,TRBV10-3,TRBJ2-3,NA
CAWSPGGLDNEQFF,TGTGCCTGGAGTCCCGGAGGGTTGGACAATGAGCAGTTCTTC,many,TRBV30,TRBJ2-1,NA
CASSPLGDDYGYTF,TGTGCCAGCAGCCCGTTGGGGGATGACTATGGCTACACCTTC,few,TRBV12-3/TRBV12-4,TRBJ1-2,NA
CASSLRAGTNTGELFF,TGTGCCAGCAGCTTGCGCGCGGGGACGAACACCGGGGAGCTGTTTTTT,few,TRBV11-1,TRBJ2-2,NA
CASTWTAQETQYF,TGTGCCAGCACCTGGACAGCACAAGAGACCCAGTACTTC,NA,TRBV6-4,TRBJ2-5,NA
CSAVNRFSGNTIYF,TGCAGTGCCGTAAACAGATTTTCTGGAAACACCATATATTTT,few,TRBV20-1,TRBJ1-3,NA
CASSFTAPSTDTQYF,TGTGCCAGCAGTTTTACAGCACCTAGCACAGATACGCAGTATTTT,few,TRBV28,TRBJ2-3,NA
CASSLEVGSEQFF,TGTGCCAGCAGCTTAGAGGTGGGGTCTGAGCAGTTCTTC,NA,TRBV7-8,TRBJ2-1,NA
CATSGPPGEQYF,TGTGCCACCTCCGGCCCTCCGGGCGAGCAGTACTTC,NA,TRBV24-1,TRBJ2-7,NA
CASSSYSGNEQFF,TGTGCCAGCAGCTCCTATAGCGGCAATGAGCAGTTCTTC,many,TRBV5-5,TRBJ2-1,NA
CASSLPGTVYTEAFF,TGTGCCAGCAGTTTGCCCGGGACAGTCTACACTGAAGCTTTCTTT,few,TRBV28,TRBJ1-1,TRBD1
CASSLGTAGYEQFF,TGTGCCAGCAGTCTCGGGACGGCAGGCTATGAGCAGTTCTTC,many,TRBV7-9,TRBJ2-1,NA
CSAEGPQLETEAFF,TGCAGTGCTGAGGGCCCTCAGTTGGAAACTGAAGCTTTCTTT,NA,TRBV20-1,TRBJ1-1,NA
CASGQGPNQPQHF,TGTGCCAGCGGACAGGGACCGAATCAGCCCCAGCATTTT,many,TRBV6-5,TRBJ1-5,TRBD1